This is a list of T cell receptor beta chains from one sample in a study of patients and donors after allogeneic stem cell transplantation. TCRdb reprocessed the RT-PCR reads via MiXCR and lists one record per CDR3 protein. This table has about a million distinct CDR3 sequences, more than 15% appearing once. The material sequenced was blood, either unsorted or a sorted T cell fraction (not recorded which). These receptors were taken from a human donor who was either an allogeneic HSCT recipient or a stem cell or donor lymphocyte infusion donor (not recorded which). It is not recorded whose cells these are; they may come from a transplant donor. Both conserved end residues are part of each CDR3.

j_gene	v_gene	len	CDR3aa
TRBJ2-2	TRBV6-5	13	CASSYNADGELFF
TRBJ2-7	TRBV7-9	15	CASSLVLGDTYEQYF
TRBJ1-2	TRBV20-1	17	CSAKNRFRDRSYYGYTF
TRBJ2-1	TRBV20-1	13	CSDQGTGHDEQFF
TRBJ1-5	TRBV24-1	11	CATSGGRTQHF
TRBJ1-4	TRBV4-1	17	CASSPDGLGGIREKLFF
TRBJ1-2	TRBV29-1	13	CSVALTTGRGYTF
TRBJ1-2	TRBV20-1	15	CSASGVGQGLQGYTF
TRBJ1-5	TRBV12-3/TRBV12-4	16	CASSLNFDRGPQPQHF
TRBJ2-1	TRBV2	13	CASRDTLYNEQFF
TRBJ1-5	TRBV6-1	15	CASEEPDPRNQPQHF
TRBJ1-2	TRBV25-1	13	CAIQGQGSYGYTF
TRBJ2-1	TRBV12-3/TRBV12-4	15	CASRPRAGGTMEQFF
TRBJ2-5	TRBV12-3/TRBV12-4	16	CASSLTIGGKGETQYF
TRBJ2-1	TRBV20-1	14	CSLLRLSSYNEQFF
TRBJ1-2	TRBV5-1	15	CASSWTTGGAAGYTF
TRBJ2-1	TRBV12-3/TRBV12-4	13	CASTTSPEWEQFF
TRBJ2-3	TRBV5-1	14	CASRIVANTDTQYF
TRBJ1-5	TRBV5-1	15	CASSLEGTGGQPQHF
TRBJ2-5	TRBV7-9	14	CASSWSATQETQYF
TRBJ1-1	TRBV6-1	16	CASSHTRTGRGTEAFF
TRBJ2-6	TRBV15	16	CATKRQGLAGANVLTF
TRBJ2-5	TRBV10-3	14	CAISATSRQETQYF
TRBJ2-1	TRBV12-3/TRBV12-4	15	CASSFGLASRNEQFF
TRBJ1-1	TRBV29-1	13	CSVDRGENTEAFF
TRBJ2-1	TRBV12-5	15	CASGLGGAAYNEQFF
TRBJ2-1	TRBV29-1	17	CSVEAPSAETPYNEQFF
TRBJ2-2	TRBV7-2	15	CASSLVVTKNVELFF
TRBJ2-7	TRBV4-1	16	CASSHPTGTGLYEQYF
TRBJ1-1	TRBV7-9	17	CASSKIRVLSANTEAFF
TRBJ1-2	TRBV20-1	12	CSATGRGGGYTF
TRBJ1-4	TRBV10-3	14	CAISTGGPNEKLFF
TRBJ2-4	TRBV20-1	15	CSARAPSLAKNIQYF
TRBJ1-3	TRBV5-6	17	CASSLFSLAGARNTIYF
TRBJ2-1	TRBV12-3/TRBV12-4	18	CASSMRLPGQGLGNEQFF
TRBJ2-1	TRBV6-1	15	CASHSGGRSYNEQFF
TRBJ2-1	TRBV24-1	15	CATSDLRQSYNEQFF
TRBJ2-1	TRBV30	13	CAWGGGPYNEQFF
TRBJ2-1	TRBV29-1	14	CSVGRTGDGNEQFF
TRBJ1-1	TRBV27	12	CASTLGPTEAFF
TRBJ2-7	TRBV20-1	14	CSDTPGTGGLEQYF
TRBJ2-1	TRBV4-1	14	CASSYWTGRNEQFF
TRBJ2-2	TRBV12-3/TRBV12-4	14	CASTLDLQSGELFF
TRBJ2-2	TRBV6-2/TRBV6-3	13	CASSYVGPGELFF
TRBJ1-1	TRBV5-1	19	CASSLRGTGGTYLNTEAFF
TRBJ2-7	TRBV5-1	16	CASSPGQARTTYEQYF
TRBJ2-1	TRBV5-1	16	CASSPPARASYNEQFF
TRBJ2-1	TRBV6-5	16	CASSYPGLGDRNEQFF
TRBJ2-1	TRBV20-1	15	CSVLAGGPFRNEQFF
TRBJ2-5	TRBV7-9	16	CASSTPSGLEEETQYF